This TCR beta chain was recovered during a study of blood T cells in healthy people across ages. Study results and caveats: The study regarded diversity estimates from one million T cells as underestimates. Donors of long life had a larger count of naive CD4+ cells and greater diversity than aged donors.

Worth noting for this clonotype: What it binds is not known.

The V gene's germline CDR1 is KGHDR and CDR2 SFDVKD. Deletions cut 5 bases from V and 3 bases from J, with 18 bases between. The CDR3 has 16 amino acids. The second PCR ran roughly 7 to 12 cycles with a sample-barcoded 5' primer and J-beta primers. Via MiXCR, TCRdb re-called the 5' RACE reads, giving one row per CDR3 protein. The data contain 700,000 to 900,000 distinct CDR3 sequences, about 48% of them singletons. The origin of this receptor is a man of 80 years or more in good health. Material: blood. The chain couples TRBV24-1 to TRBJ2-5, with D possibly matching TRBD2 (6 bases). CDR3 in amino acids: CATSVDGSPGKETQYF. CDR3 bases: TGTGCCACCAGTGTTGACGGGAGTCCGGGCAAAGAGACCCAGTACTTC.